This T cell receptor beta chain comes out of a study of T cell responses to AZD1222 COVID-19 vaccine (dated by TCRdb to 2020 to 2022). General notes on the study: AZD1222 recipients with second doses at about 4 weeks or about 12 weeks were pooled, because spike-specific TCR depth and breadth did not differ between schedules. Trial participants were enrolled by age into 18-55, 56-69 and 70-plus year subgroups, with roughly 160, 29 and 62 TCR-sequenced participants respectively. TCR sequencing was performed for roughly 250 trial participants, of whom some 200 were given two doses of AZD1222 and 26 were given two doses of MenACWY control vaccine.

The CDR3 regions of human TCRbeta chains were subjected to immunosequencing. Per the authors' processing: Repertoire TCRs were matched against a reference library of SARS-CoV-2-specific TCRs generated with the MIRA antigen-specificity platform. Breadth was defined as the fraction of unique TCRs that were SARS-CoV-2-associated. Depth was defined as the fraction of total T cells that were SARS-CoV-2-associated. Using the MIRA data, each spike-specific TCR was assigned both to the spike region to which the TCR was reactive and to a CD4 or CD8 class. Log10-transformed breadth and depth values were compared by one-way ANOVA with Sidak's multiple comparisons tests. TCRdb obtained this table from immuneACCESS and retained in-frame rearrangements with V and J assigned. These tables miss some clones; where compared with another copy, unresolved V genes account for less than half of the shortfall, and the remainder is unexplained. The V and J calls and clone size are taken from that table; D and trimming were inferred from the DNA. The sample has about 92,000 clones on record, 80% to 90% of them singletons. The ten most abundant clones make up under 2% of the sample.

This clone was found a few times. What antigen it recognizes has not been identified. Base qualities are missing; no much larger clone stands one base away. Points the paper makes about the study in general: A significant rise in spike-specific TCR breadth and depth was observed after two AZD1222 doses relative to day 0 and relative to MenACWY recipients. In the small 56-69-year group, the increase in depth fell short of significance, most likely because of low power. The whole spike protein was spanned by vaccine-associated CD4 TCRs, and dominant responses were seen in regions 160-218 and 743-854. Conclusions about previously exposed vaccinees are limited because only a handful of AZD1222 recipients were SARS-CoV-2 seropositive at baseline. Because no day 14 peak-response samples were available, repertoires were characterized only after the peak T cell response. Reportedly, close to half of the unique spike-specific TCRs recognized epitopes lying outside the regions that are mutated in the B.1.351 and B.1.1.7 variants. Most participants were white British and females outnumbered males, and the authors suggested that clonal diversity may have been underestimated.

The CDR3, from cysteine to phenylalanine, totals 14 residues. Of the read, only the CDR3 DNA is kept; its 42 bases are in frame from base 1. V has 5 bases trimmed and J has 3 bases trimmed; junction bases matching no gene number 1. The germline V gene (reference sequence) yields LGHDT for CDR1 and YNNKEL for CDR2. This specimen's time point label, interpreted: baseline before first vaccination. Vaccinee samples were obtained from the UK trials COV001 and COV002, which included a single-blind randomized controlled phase 2/3 trial of AZD1222 (ChAdOx1 nCoV-19) in healthy adults. Trial participant PBMC samples were collected at day 0 and day 28 after the second dose for TCRbeta chain sequencing.

The sequence derives from an adult in good health. Recombination linked TRBV3-1 (or the pseudogene TRBV3-2) to TRBJ1-5; TRBD1 lines up with 10 middle nucleotides. The input for sequencing was peripheral blood, taken on day 0 of AZD1222 vaccination. The CDR3: CASSDRGHNQPQHF. The DNA sequence is as follows: TGTGCCAGCAGCGACAGGGGGCACAATCAGCCCCAGCATTTT.